The 11 T cell receptor beta chains below come from one sample, sequenced in a study of T cell responses to AZD1222 COVID-19 vaccine. TCRdb's table, derived via immunoSEQ multiplex PCR, lists solely in-frame clones and lacks some. This table holds 85,000 to 130,000 clones, around 89% found once. The source material was peripheral blood, sampled on day 0 of AZD1222 vaccination. All receptors come from an adult in good health.

The chain combines TRBV7-8 with TRBJ1-3; 8 bases map to TRBD1. This CDR3 contains 17 residues. V dropped 5 bases and J dropped 0; count of bases not matched to a gene: 9. Germline V gene data show CDR1 as SGHVS and CDR2 as FQNEAQ. This CDR3 is CASSLGQGRYSGNTIYF. The CDR3 nucleotides are TGTGCCAGCAGCCTAGGACAGGGCCGGTACTCTGGAAACACCATATATTTT.

The V gene is TRBV6-1, the J gene TRBJ2-3; D is perhaps TRBD2 (7 bases). This CDR3 spans 16 amino acids. Trimming pared 1 base from V and 0 bases from J, leaving 11 bases between. Germline V gene lookup returns CDR1 MNHNS and CDR2 SASEGT. As DNA, the CDR3 is TGTGCCAGCAGTGAAGTTGAGGGGGGGAGCACAGATACGCAGTATTTT. Amino acid sequence: CASSEVEGGSTDTQYF.

This clone has only one observation. As DNA, the CDR3 is TGTGCCAGCAGCCAAGCGGAAGGTGGGGCAGATACGCAGTATTTT. As protein: CASSQAEGGADTQYF. The genes are TRBV4-2 and TRBJ2-3; D unclear. Germline-derived CDR1 and CDR2 are LGHNA and YNFKEQ. The CDR3 has 15 residues. Trimming stripped 1 base from V and 4 bases from J, with 12 bases between.

V is TRBV27 and J is TRBJ1-1; TRBD1 matches at 12 bases. Germline lookup yields CDR1 MNHEY and CDR2 SMNVEV (reference sequence). Trimming took 5 bases from V and 3 from J; bases not matched to a gene: 13. The CDR3 length is 18 residues. The CDR3 DNA follows: TGTGCCAGCAGTGCCAACATTTATGGGACAGGGGGCCACACTGAAGCTTTCTTT. It encodes CASSANIYGTGGHTEAFF.

J is TRBJ2-7 and V is TRBV12-3 or TRBV12-4; D remains ambiguous. The CDR3 length is 13 residues. V was clipped by 2 bases and J by 4 bases, with 9 bases between them. The CDR3 nucleotides read TGTGCCAGCAGTTTAAGCCAGAGGTACGAGCAGTACTTC. It translates to CASSLSQRYEQYF.

The rearrangement joins TRBV14 to TRBJ2-1; D ambiguous. The CDR3 has 14 residues. Trimming removed 3 bases from V and 0 bases from J, with 6 bases in between. CDR1 SGHDN and CDR2 FVKESK come from the germline V gene. The CDR3 is CASSHLGSYNEQFF. The CDR3, as DNA: TGTGCCAGCAGCCATCTGGGCTCCTACAATGAGCAGTTCTTC. Full variable domain (rest looked up from reference TRBV14 and TRBJ2-1): EAGVTQFPSHSVIEKGQTVTLRCDPISGHDNLYWYRRVMGKEIKFLLHFVKESKQDESGMPNNRFLAERTGGTYSTLKVQPAELEDSGVYFCASSHLGSYNEQFFGPGTRLTVL.

The chain combines TRBV19 with TRBJ2-4, with 8 bases aligning to TRBD1. CDR1 LNHDA and CDR2 SQIVND come from the germline V gene (reference sequence). The V segment lost 3 bases and the J segment 4 bases; nucleotides outside the gene matches: 8. This CDR3 is built from 16 residues. The CDR3, as DNA: TGTGCCAGTAGTATCCCGGGACAGGACATTAAAAACATTCAGTACTTC. It encodes CASSIPGQDIKNIQYF.

The gene calls are TRBV30 and TRBJ2-2, with TRBD1 as a possible D gene (6 bases). The V gene's germline CDR1 is GTSNPN and CDR2 SVGIG (reference sequence). The CDR3 consists of 14 residues. Trimming removed 0 bases at V and 2 bases at J, with 7 bases between. CDR3 residues: CAWSVDSNTGELFF. The CDR3 nucleotides are TGTGCCTGGAGTGTGGACAGTAACACCGGGGAGCTGTTTTTT. The full variable domain, with the rest looked up from reference TRBV30 and TRBJ2-2, is SQTIHQWPATLVQPVGSPLSLECTVEGTSNPNLYWYRQAAGRGLQLLFYSVGIGQISSEVPQNLSASRPQDRQFILSSKKLLLSDSGFYLCAWSVDSNTGELFFGEGSRLTVL.

This chain joins TRBV2 and TRBJ2-2; TRBD2 is a possible D gene (5 bases). Germline V gives CDR1 SNHLY, CDR2 FYNNEI. This CDR3 region has 13 residues. The ends were cut back, 6 bases at V and 1 base at J, with 6 bases in the middle. The CDR3 region is CASSRGNTGELFF. CDR3 DNA: TGTGCCAGCAGCCGGGGGAACACCGGGGAGCTGTTTTTT.

This clone was detected once. The V call is TRBV4-2, the J call TRBJ2-2; TRBD2 matches 8 bases. Looked up from germline, CDR1 is LGHNA and CDR2 is YNFKEQ. Unmatched junction bases numbered 5, after V lost 0 bases and J lost 5 bases. The CDR3 length is 16 residues. CDR3 in DNA: TGTGCCAGCAGCCAAGATCCGGGACTAGTTACCGGGGAGCTGTTTTTT. It yields the protein CASSQDPGLVTGELFF.

V and J are TRBV27 and TRBJ1-2; possibly TRBD1 for D (5 bases). Germline values: CDR1 MNHEY, CDR2 SMNVEV (reference sequence). The CDR3 is 15 residues long. V lost 1 base and J 3 bases, leaving 12 bases between the germline ends. In nucleotides, the CDR3 is TGTGCCAGCAGTTTATACGGGGGTCTGGACTATGGCTACACCTTC. This codes for CASSLYGGLDYGYTF.